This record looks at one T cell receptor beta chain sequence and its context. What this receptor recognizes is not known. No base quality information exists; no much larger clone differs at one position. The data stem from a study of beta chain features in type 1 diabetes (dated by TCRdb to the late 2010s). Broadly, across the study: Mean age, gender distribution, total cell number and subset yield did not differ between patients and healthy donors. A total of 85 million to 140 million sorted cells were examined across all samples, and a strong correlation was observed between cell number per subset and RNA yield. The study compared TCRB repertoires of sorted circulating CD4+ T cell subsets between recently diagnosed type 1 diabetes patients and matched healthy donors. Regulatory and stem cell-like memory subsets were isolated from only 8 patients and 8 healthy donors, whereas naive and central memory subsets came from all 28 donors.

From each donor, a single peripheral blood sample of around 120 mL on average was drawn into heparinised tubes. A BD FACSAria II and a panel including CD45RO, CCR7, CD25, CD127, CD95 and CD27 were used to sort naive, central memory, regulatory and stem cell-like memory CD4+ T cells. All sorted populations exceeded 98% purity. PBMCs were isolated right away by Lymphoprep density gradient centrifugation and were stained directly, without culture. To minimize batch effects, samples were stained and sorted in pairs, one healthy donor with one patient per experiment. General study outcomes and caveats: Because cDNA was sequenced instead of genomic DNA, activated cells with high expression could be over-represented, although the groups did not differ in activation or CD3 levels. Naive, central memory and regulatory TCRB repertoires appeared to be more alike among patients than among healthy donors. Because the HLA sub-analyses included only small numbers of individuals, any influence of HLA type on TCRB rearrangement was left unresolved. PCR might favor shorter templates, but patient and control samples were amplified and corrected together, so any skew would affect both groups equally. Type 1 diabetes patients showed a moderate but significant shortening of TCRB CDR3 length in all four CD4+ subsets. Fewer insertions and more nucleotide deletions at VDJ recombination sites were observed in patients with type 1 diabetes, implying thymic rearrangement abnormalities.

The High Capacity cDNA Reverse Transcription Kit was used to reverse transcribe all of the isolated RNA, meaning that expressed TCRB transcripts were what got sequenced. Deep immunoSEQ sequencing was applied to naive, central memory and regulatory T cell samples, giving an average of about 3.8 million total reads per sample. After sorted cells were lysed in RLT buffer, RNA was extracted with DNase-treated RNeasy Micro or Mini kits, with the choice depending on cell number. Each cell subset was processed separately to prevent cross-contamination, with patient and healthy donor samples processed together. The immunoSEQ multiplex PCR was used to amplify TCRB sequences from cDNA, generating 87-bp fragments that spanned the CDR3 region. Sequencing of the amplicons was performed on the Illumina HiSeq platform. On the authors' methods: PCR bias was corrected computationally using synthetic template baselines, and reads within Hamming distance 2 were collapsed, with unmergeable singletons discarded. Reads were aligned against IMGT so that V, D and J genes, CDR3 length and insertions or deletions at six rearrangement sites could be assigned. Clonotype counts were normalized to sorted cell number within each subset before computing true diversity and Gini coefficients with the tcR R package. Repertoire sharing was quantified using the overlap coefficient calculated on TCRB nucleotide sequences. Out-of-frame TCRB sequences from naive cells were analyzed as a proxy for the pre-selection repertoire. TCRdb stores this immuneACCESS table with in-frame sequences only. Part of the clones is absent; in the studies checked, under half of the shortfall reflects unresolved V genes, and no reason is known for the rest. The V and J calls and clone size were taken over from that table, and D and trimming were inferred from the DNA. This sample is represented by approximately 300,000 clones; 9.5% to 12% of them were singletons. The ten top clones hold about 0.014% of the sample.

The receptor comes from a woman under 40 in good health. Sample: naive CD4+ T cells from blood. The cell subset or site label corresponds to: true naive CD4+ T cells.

The DNA sequence reads TGTGCCAGTAGTGGAACGGGGAAGTACTATGGCTACACCTTC. This translates into CASSGTGKYYGYTF. The sequence joins TRBV19 to TRBJ1-2, with the identity of the D gene unclear. CDR1 and CDR2 (LNHDA, SQIVND) derive from the germline V gene (reference sequence). The CDR3, cysteine through phenylalanine, is 14 amino acids long. Of all the DNA, just the CDR3 is kept, 42 bases in frame from base 1. Trimming at the junction amounts to 5 bases on V and 3 bases on J, and the germline ends lie 13 bases apart.